The present TCR beta chain was sequenced within a study of control samples from healthy donors and cancer patients. Germline V CDR1 and CDR2: SGHDN, FVKESK. The CDR3 has 13 residues. Trimming shortened V by 6 bases and J by 8 bases, and 16 bases separated the two germline ends. Only in-frame clones appear in the TCRdb table, and some are missing; sequencing was by immunoSEQ multiplex PCR. The table lists some 100,000 clones, more than 85% of them singletons. The rearrangement links TRBV14 to TRBJ1-2; D is unclear. This TCR derives from a man aged 18-30 years in good health. The specimen sequenced was blood. In DNA form, the CDR3 reads TGTGCCAGCAGTCCTCAAGACCGGTGGGGCTACACCTTC. Its translation: CASSPQDRWGYTF.